These T cell receptor beta chains were read from a single sample in a study of blood T cell repertoires in COVID-19. Some clones are missing from TCRdb's copy, which holds only in-frame ones; the method was immunoSEQ multiplex PCR. The sample carries 100,000 to 150,000 clones, about 86% recorded once. Sequenced: PBMCs or T cells enriched from blood (not recorded which). Receptor source: a woman between 50 and 59 years old who had recovered from COVID-19. Each CDR3 is given with its conserved first and last residue. Fields, in order: V gene, J gene, CDR3 protein.

TRBV5-5	TRBJ2-3	CASSLVRQGPADTQYF
TRBV3-1/TRBV3-2	TRBJ2-3	CASSRRLAGGTDTQYF
TRBV4-1	TRBJ1-5	CASSHHNQPQHF
TRBV18	TRBJ1-2	CASSPDGGTGNGYTF
TRBV19	TRBJ1-1	CASSPTGTGGTEAFF
TRBV18	TRBJ1-1	CASSLGTGSNTEAFF
TRBV7-9	TRBJ2-5	CASGPRASGSQETQYF
TRBV19	TRBJ1-2	CASSTLDRAYGYTF
TRBV5-4	TRBJ2-7	CASSFSGGGYEQYF
TRBV2	TRBJ1-4	CASSAGGLFF
TRBV5-4	TRBJ2-2	CASSFLGALTGELFF
TRBV19	TRBJ2-1	CASSTDRLTSSYNEQFF
TRBV25-1	TRBJ2-1	CASRERGGSNEQFF
TRBV12-3/TRBV12-4	TRBJ2-7	CASSQQGIEQYF
TRBV11-3	TRBJ2-2	CASSWTTTGELFF
TRBV6-6	TRBJ1-2	CASRTDRGGGYTF
TRBV19	TRBJ1-2	CASTDGQGFEGYTF
TRBV7-2	TRBJ2-2	CASSFRQGGLNTGELFF
TRBV7-3	TRBJ2-7	CASSQQGNEQYF
TRBV3-1/TRBV3-2	TRBJ2-1	CASSQGYEIGEQFF
TRBV5-5	TRBJ1-3	CASSTGQGYSGNTIYF
TRBV18	TRBJ1-6	CASSPEVGNSPLHF
TRBV5-4	TRBJ1-2	CASSYRGGGDGYTF
TRBV20-1	TRBJ2-7	CSASGTGDSSYEQYF
TRBV6-1	TRBJ2-3	CASQPLGTQYF
TRBV25-1	TRBJ1-2	CASSTSGINYGYTF
TRBV27	TRBJ2-7	CASRPGQSSYEQYF
TRBV6-5	TRBJ1-1	CASGTGAEAFF
TRBV9	TRBJ2-7	CASSPLRYSYEQYF
TRBV5-1	TRBJ2-7	CASSKLTTTGYEQYF
TRBV12-3/TRBV12-4	TRBJ2-1	CASTRGRNEQFF
TRBV5-4	TRBJ2-2	CASRPGTSSAGELFF
TRBV5-5	TRBJ2-5	CASSATGAQYF
TRBV5-1	TRBJ1-2	CASSLVGQAVDGYTF
TRBV6-5	TRBJ1-5	CASSYLQGSNQPQHF
TRBV10-2	TRBJ2-6	CASLDRGATGANVLTF
TRBV5-1	TRBJ2-2	CASSADTGELFF
TRBV6-2/TRBV6-3	TRBJ2-2	CASSRPSGGNTGELFF
TRBV6-5	TRBJ2-3	CASLGGGGADTQYF
TRBV11-2	TRBJ2-7	CASSLPGQGIHEQYF
TRBV7-8	TRBJ2-5	CASSLEAGGQETQYF
TRBV6-1	TRBJ2-7	CASSEALQAKQYF